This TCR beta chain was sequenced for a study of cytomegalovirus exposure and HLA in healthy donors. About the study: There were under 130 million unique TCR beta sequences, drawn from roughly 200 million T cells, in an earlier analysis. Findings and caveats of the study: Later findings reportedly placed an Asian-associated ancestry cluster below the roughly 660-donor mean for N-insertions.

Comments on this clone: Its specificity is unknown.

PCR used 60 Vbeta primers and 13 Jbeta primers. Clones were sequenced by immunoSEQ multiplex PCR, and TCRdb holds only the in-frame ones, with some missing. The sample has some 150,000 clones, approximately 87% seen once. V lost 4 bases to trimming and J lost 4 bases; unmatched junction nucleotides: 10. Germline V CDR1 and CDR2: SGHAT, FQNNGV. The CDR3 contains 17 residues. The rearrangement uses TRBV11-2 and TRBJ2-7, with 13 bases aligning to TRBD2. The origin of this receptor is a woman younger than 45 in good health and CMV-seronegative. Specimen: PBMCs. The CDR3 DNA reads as TGTGCCAGCAGCTCCCCCGGGACTAGCGGGAATGGTTACGAGCAGTACTTC. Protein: CASSSPGTSGNGYEQYF.